The 30 T cell receptor beta chains in this list originate from one sample, sequenced in a study of post-analysis software for immune sequencing data. Prepared TCR beta cDNA libraries contained unique molecular identifiers. A single record per CDR3 protein comes from TCRdb applying MiXCR to the PCR reads. The table has around 200,000 distinct CDR3 sequences, approximately 29% seen once. The antigens of these receptors remain unknown. Study observations and caveats: About five TRBV segments, including TRBV5-6, TRBV5-1 and TRBV20-1, were more frequent in patients than controls.

The source material was blood. The source of these receptors is a girl aged 2-17 years with multiple sclerosis.

On this clonotype: A much larger clone lies a single base off, so this may be a read error. The chain combines TRBV7-6 with TRBJ2-1; D possibly corresponds to TRBD2 (6 bases). This CDR3 has 14 residues. Trimming took 6 bases from V and 13 from J, leaving 22 bases between them. The germline gives CDR1 SGHVS, CDR2 FNYEAQ. CDR3 sequence (DNA): TGTGCCAGCAGGCAGGCGGGGCCCCGCAAAAGACAGTTCTTC. Protein product: CASRQAGPRKRQFF.

This clonotype was counted many times. At one end the junction does not follow the germline gene, possibly because of a read error. The chain recombines TRBV28 with TRBJ2-7, with D perhaps matching TRBD2 (6 bases). Germline V gene data show CDR1 as MDHEN and CDR2 as SYDVKM. This CDR3 has 14 amino acids. The chain's CDR3 is CANSFGGGNYEQYF. CDR3 nucleotides: TGTGCCAACAGTTTTGGGGGAGGAAACTACGAGCAGTACTTC.

This chain joins TRBV3-1 and TRBJ2-1; TRBD2 agrees at 12 bases. CDR1 and CDR2 from the germline V gene are LGHDT and YNNKEL (reference sequence). V shed 2 bases, J shed 7 bases, and the junction held 6 bases outside the gene matches. The CDR3 is made up of 16 amino acids. CDR3 residues: CASSQLAGGVWNEQFF. CDR3 nucleotides: TGTGCCAGCAGCCAACTAGCGGGAGGGGTGTGGAATGAGCAGTTCTTC.

The V call is TRBV18, the J call TRBJ1-4, with D perhaps TRBD1 (5 bases). This CDR3 contains 17 residues. V was cut by 0 bases and J by 5 bases, with 16 bases left in between. The V gene's germline CDR1 is KGHSH and CDR2 LQKENI. The CDR3 sequence is CASSPPGRVLDNEKLFF. DNA of the CDR3: TGTGCCAGCTCACCACCGGGACGGGTACTTGACAATGAAAAACTGTTTTTT. Filled out from reference TRBV18 and TRBJ1-4, the complete variable domain reads NAGVMQNPRHLVRRRGQEARLRCSPMKGHSHVYWYRQLPEEGLKFMVYLQKENIIDESGMPKERFSAEFPKEGPSILRIQQVVRGDSAAYFCASSPPGRVLDNEKLFFGSGTQLSVL.

J is TRBJ2-1 and V is TRBV5-4, with TRBD2 identical over 15 bases. Trimming removed 4 bases from V and 7 bases from J; junction bases left unmatched: 18. The CDR3 has 20 amino acids. Germline V CDR1 and CDR2: SGHNT, YYREEE (reference sequence). CDR3 residues: CASSPSITGTSGRLTNEQFF. Here the CDR3 DNA reads TGTGCCAGCAGCCCCTCGATTACCGGGACTAGCGGGAGGCTAACAAATGAGCAGTTCTTC.

The gene calls are TRBV28 and TRBJ1-5; D remains ambiguous. This CDR3 region has 12 residues. Trimming cost V 6 bases and J 4 bases, with 7 bases left between them. Germline CDR1 and CDR2: MDHEN and SYDVKM. CDR3 sequence: CASRTINQPQHF. The CDR3 bases are TGTGCCAGCAGAACGATAAATCAGCCCCAGCATTTT.

The chain joins TRBV5-1 to TRBJ2-7; TRBD2 aligns across 10 bases. The better agreement between TRBJ2-5 and the DNA end casts doubt on the J call. The CDR3 spans 19 residues. CDR1 SGHRS and CDR2 YFSETQ come from the germline V gene. The CDR3 loop is CASSLSTKLAGVVGETQYF. CDR3 DNA sequence: TGCGCCAGCAGCTTGTCGACTAAGCTAGCGGGAGTAGTGGGAGAGACCCAGTACTTC.

V and J are TRBV6-1 and TRBJ2-7, with 10 bases fitting TRBD1. Germline-derived CDR1 and CDR2 are MNHNS and SASEGT. The CDR3 is made up of 19 amino acids. V lost 6 bases and J lost 1; bases outside the gene matches: 18. CDR3 in DNA: TGTGCCAGCAGAACTTGGACAGGGGGAGGGCCGAACGGGTCCTACGAGCAGTACTTC. This translates into CASRTWTGGGPNGSYEQYF.

This clonotype was recorded many times. This sequence joins TRBV4-1 and TRBJ2-7, with TRBD2 matching 7 bases. Germline CDR1 MGHRA, CDR2 YSYEKL. The ends lost 1 base at V and 0 bases at J; junction bases unmatched: 3. CDR3 length equals 15 residues. DNA of the CDR3: TGCGCCAGCAGCCAAGTCCCGGGAGGCTCCTACGAGCAGTACTTC. Protein product: CASSQVPGGSYEQYF.

Only one count was recorded for this clonotype. This could be a read error, since a much larger clone is one nucleotide away. The chain employs TRBV5-1 and TRBJ2-1; 7 bases agree with TRBD2. The length of the CDR3 is 14 residues. J lost 13 bases, V lost 4 bases, and 14 bases had no gene match. Per germline, CDR1 SGHRS and CDR2 YFSETQ. CDR3 DNA: TGCGCCAGCAGCCAAGGGGACGCGGGAGAGACCCAGTTCTTC. This translates into CASSQGDAGETQFF.

The chain employs TRBV20-1 and TRBJ2-5; D possibly corresponds to TRBD2 (5 bases). This CDR3 has 12 amino acids. The V gene lost 3 bases and the J gene lost 5 bases, with 10 bases spanning the gap. Per the germline V gene, CDR1 is DFQATT and CDR2 is SNEGSKA (reference sequence). CDR3 sequence reads: CSASTGSETQYF. The CDR3 bases are TGCAGTGCTAGTACGGGGTCGGAGACCCAGTACTTC.

This clonotype has at least ten counts. V usage is TRBV27 and J usage is TRBJ1-5; 9 bases are a match to TRBD1. The CDR3 consists of 15 residues. From germline, CDR1 is MNHEY and CDR2 SMNVEV (reference sequence). The V and J ends lost 3 bases and 2 bases, in that order; junction bases with no gene match: 2. The CDR3 nucleotides read TGTGCCAGCAGTTTCCGACAGGGGGGCAATCAGCCCCAGCATTTT. Amino acids: CASSFRQGGNQPQHF.

To note about this clonotype: Since a much larger clone is just one base distant, this may be a read error. The chain combines TRBV29-1 with TRBJ1-1; D gene ambiguous. The CDR3 runs 12 residues. CDR1 and CDR2 from the germline V gene are SQVTM and ANQGSEA. Trimming took 4 bases from V and 8 from J, leaving 14 bases between them. As DNA, the CDR3 is TGCAGCGTTGGCCGAGGGAGCGCGGAAGCTTTCTTT. It specifies CSVGRGSAEAFF. The whole variable domain, remainder taken from reference TRBV29-1 and TRBJ1-1, is SAVISQKPSRDICQRGTSLTIQCQVDSQVTMMFWYRQQPGQSLTLIATANQGSEATYESGFVIDKFPISRPNLTFSTLTVSNMSPEDSSIYLCSVGRGSAEAFFGQGTRLTVV.

This clonotype was detected many times. The junction does not match germline at one end; this may be a read error. The rearrangement links TRBV7-7 to TRBJ2-1; D not certain. The CDR3 extends over 13 amino acids. CDR1 is SSHAT and CDR2 is FNYEAQ in the germline V gene (reference sequence). CDR3: CASSETGYNEQFF. CDR3 sequence (DNA): TGTGCTAGCAGCGAGACCGGCTACAATGAGCAGTTCTTC.

The chain couples TRBV5-1 to TRBJ2-2; TRBD1 aligns across 9 bases. Germline V gives CDR1 SGHRS, CDR2 YFSETQ. V lost 2 bases, J lost 9 bases, and 8 bases stayed unmatched. The CDR3 is 15 amino acids. CDR3 residues: CASSLRDRAPRELFF. Here the CDR3 DNA reads TGCGCCAGCAGCTTAAGGGACAGGGCGCCCAGGGAGCTGTTTTTT.

This clonotype appeared many times. The chain links TRBV6-6 to TRBJ2-5; the D gene is possibly TRBD2 (5 bases). The germline V and J ends were trimmed by 2 bases and 1 base, with 8 bases remaining between them. Germline lookup yields CDR1 MNHNY and CDR2 SVGAGI (reference sequence). CDR3 length: 14 amino acids. The DNA for the CDR3 is TGTGCCAGCAGTTACGGCGGGTTCCAAGAGACCCAGTACTTC. This codes for CASSYGGFQETQYF.

This chain uses TRBV5-1 with TRBJ2-7, with 7 bases aligning to TRBD1. The germline gives CDR1 SGHRS, CDR2 YFSETQ. Losses at the gene ends were 5 bases for V and 5 bases for J; bases not matched to a gene: 13. The CDR3 runs to 15 residues. The CDR3 loop reads CASRPDRVPLNEQYF. Here the CDR3 DNA reads TGCGCCAGCAGACCTGACAGGGTACCTTTGAACGAGCAGTACTTC.

For this clonotype: A much larger clone differs by one base, so this may be a read error. The chain couples TRBV15 to TRBJ2-1; no clear D. The CDR3 consists of 12 residues. Per germline, CDR1 LNHNV and CDR2 YYDKDF (reference sequence). Between the trimmed V and J ends, which lost 4 bases and 5 bases, there was a span of 6 bases. The CDR3 nucleotides are TGTGCCACCAGCATCCCCCACAATGAGCAGTTCTTC. Amino acid sequence: CATSIPHNEQFF. Full variable domain (rest looked up from reference TRBV15 and TRBJ2-1): DAMVIQNPRYQVTQFGKPVTLSCSQTLNHNVMYWYQQKSSQAPKLLFHYYDKDFNNEADTPDNFQSRRPNTSFCFLDIRSPGLGDTAMYLCATSIPHNEQFFGPGTRLTVL.

This clonotype was seen many times. The rearrangement links TRBV7-9 to TRBJ2-1; 9 bases map to TRBD2. The CDR3 runs to 14 residues. Germline V gene sequence: CDR1 SEHNR, CDR2 FQNEAQ (reference sequence). Unmatched junction bases numbered 3, after V lost 9 bases and J lost 0 bases. The CDR3 DNA is TGTGCCAGTATAGCGGGGGCCTCCTACAATGAGCAGTTCTTC. Protein sequence: CASIAGASYNEQFF.

Many counts were recorded for this clonotype. The genes are TRBV28 and TRBJ2-7; 10 bases line up with TRBD2. Germline-derived CDR1 and CDR2 are MDHEN and SYDVKM. The CDR3 consists of 18 residues. V was clipped by 4 bases and J by 3 bases; unmatched bases: 15. The CDR3: CASSSRGLARGGVYEQYF. Here the CDR3 DNA reads TGTGCCAGCAGTTCAAGGGGACTAGCGAGGGGGGGCGTCTACGAGCAGTACTTC.

This clonotype was detected ten times or more. The J gene is TRBJ2-5, the V gene TRBV12-3 or TRBV12-4, with D possibly called TRBD1 or TRBD2 (7 bases each). V dropped 5 bases and J dropped 1 base, with 17 bases sitting between them. This CDR3 spans 16 amino acids. As DNA, the CDR3 is TGTGCCAGCAGTCCCCTCGGGGAGGGGGCCCAAGAGACCCAGTACTTC. It is translated as CASSPLGEGAQETQYF.

This clonotype was recorded at least ten times. V gene TRBV12-3 or TRBV12-4 combines with J gene TRBJ2-1; D not resolved. V lost 6 bases to trimming and J lost 5 bases, with 11 bases between them. This CDR3 has 13 amino acids. The CDR3 loop reads CASRAGRNNEQFF. CDR3 nucleotides: TGTGCCAGCAGGGCCGGGCGCAACAATGAGCAGTTCTTC.

This clonotype was detected a few times. This chain links TRBV6-7 with TRBJ1-1, with 8 bases aligning to TRBD1. TRBV6-7 belongs to the ORF category, with a function that is uncertain. The CDR3 length is 17 residues. Unmatched junction bases numbered 17, after V lost 8 bases and J lost 3 bases. CDR3 region: CASAPGRDRSSHTEAFF. The CDR3 DNA is TGTGCCAGCGCTCCCGGACGGGACAGGTCTTCCCACACTGAAGCTTTCTTT.

This clonotype has only a few counts. V and J are TRBV3-1 and TRBJ2-5, with 8 bases identical to TRBD1. Germline values: CDR1 LGHDT, CDR2 YNNKEL (reference sequence). This CDR3 has 16 residues. The V segment lost 1 base and the J segment 3 bases; nucleotides outside the gene matches: 7. The CDR3, as DNA: TGTGCCAGCAGCCAAGTTGGGACAGGACAAAAAGAGACCCAGTACTTC. Encoded protein: CASSQVGTGQKETQYF.

Points on this clonotype: A much larger clone lies a single base off, so this may be a read error. The chain joins TRBV28 to TRBJ2-7, with 7 bases aligning to TRBD1. The germline V gene has CDR1 MDHEN and CDR2 SYDVKM. This CDR3 is built from 13 residues. V trimming: 6 bases; J trimming: 3 bases; junction bases outside the gene matches: 5. CDR3 DNA sequence: TGTGCCAGCAGGACAGGGTACTGCTACGAGCAGTACTTC. Its protein product is CASRTGYCYEQYF.

Notes on this clonotype: This may be a read error, as it is one base from a much larger clone. CDR3 bases: TGTGCCAGCAGCCCTTCAAGCCCTACCTACAATGGGCAGTTCTTC. Its protein is CASSPSSPTYNGQFF. The chain carries TRBV11-1 and TRBJ2-1; unclear D gene. This CDR3 spans 15 amino acids. The V gene's germline CDR1 is SGHAT and CDR2 FQDESV (reference sequence).

At least ten counts were recorded for this clonotype. V usage is TRBV9 and J usage is TRBJ1-5; D is unresolved. CDR1 and CDR2 from the germline V gene are SGDLS and YYNGEE. This CDR3 has 13 amino acids. The ends were cut back, 0 bases at V and 7 bases at J, with 8 bases in the middle. CDR3 protein: CASSVDLTQPQHF. The DNA for the CDR3 is TGTGCCAGCAGCGTAGATCTGACCCAGCCCCAGCATTTT.

The chain couples TRBV28 to TRBJ2-3; TRBD2 aligns across 10 bases. The CDR3 length is 16 residues. Per germline, CDR1 MDHEN and CDR2 SYDVKM. The trim removed 5 bases at V and 2 bases at J, leaving 7 bases unmatched. CDR3: CASSLWTSGNTDTQYF. The CDR3 nucleotides are TGTGCCAGCAGTCTCTGGACTAGCGGAAACACAGATACGCAGTATTTT. Together with reference TRBV28 and TRBJ2-3, the CDR3 gives the full variable domain: DVKVTQSSRYLVKRTGEKVFLECVQDMDHENMFWYRQDPGLGLRLIYFSYDVKMKEKGDIPEGYSVSREKKERFSLILESASTNQTSMYLCASSLWTSGNTDTQYFGPGTRLTVL.

Only a few counts were recorded for this clonotype. A read error is possible here, since a much larger clone lies one base away. The V call is TRBV11-2, the J call TRBJ2-7, with D possibly being TRBD1 or TRBD2 (5 bases each). This CDR3 has 13 amino acids. CDR1 is SGHAT and CDR2 is FQNNGV in the germline V gene. The CDR3 spells CAGSLGTSYEQYF. Written as DNA, the CDR3 is TGTGCCGGCAGCTTAGGGACCTCCTACGAGCAGTACTTC.

This clonotype has a single count. V usage is TRBV28 and J usage is TRBJ1-5; weak D call: TRBD1 (6 bases). The CDR3 totals 16 residues. Germline values: CDR1 MDHEN, CDR2 SYDVKM. The V and J ends lost 5 bases and 4 bases respectively, with 18 bases between them. In nucleotides, the CDR3 is TGTGCCAGCAGTCCACGGGACAAATTGGGTAATCAGCCCCAGCATTTT. It specifies CASSPRDKLGNQPQHF.